This T cell receptor beta chain originates from a study of regulatory T cells in long-lasting Graves disease. The time point is: persistent/refractory GD, antithyroid drugs over 5 years with positive TRAb. PBMC-extracted RNA yielded the TCR library. Sequencing libraries for TCR beta were prepared with iRepertoire HTBI primers and Arm-PCR of CDR3 regions. MiXCR was run by TCRdb on the multiplex PCR reads, yielding one entry per CDR3 protein. The sample lists fewer than 450,000 distinct CDR3 sequences, around 24% seen once, with approximately 28% in the top ten. The sequencing here drew on peripheral blood mononuclear cells (PBMCs), taken when the disease was refractory, from a patient treated with antithyroid drugs. This TCR was sampled from a female donor with Graves disease.

The CDR3 region is CASVGPNTGELFF. CDR3 coding DNA: TGTGCCAGCGTGGGGCCCAACACCGGGGAGCTGTTTTTT. The rearrangement links TRBV28 to TRBJ2-2, with D possibly matching TRBD1 (5 bases). The CDR3 totals 13 residues. Per germline, CDR1 MDHEN and CDR2 SYDVKM. V was clipped by 8 bases and J by 2 bases, with 9 bases between them.